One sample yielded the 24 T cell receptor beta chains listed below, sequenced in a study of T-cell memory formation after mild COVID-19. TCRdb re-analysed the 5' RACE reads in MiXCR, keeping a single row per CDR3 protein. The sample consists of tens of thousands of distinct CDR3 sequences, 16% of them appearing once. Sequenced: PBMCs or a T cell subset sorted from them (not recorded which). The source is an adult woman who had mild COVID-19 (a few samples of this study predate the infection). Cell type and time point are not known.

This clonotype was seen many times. The CDR3 loop reads CASSLPGGSNEQFF. The DNA for the CDR3 is TGCGCCAGCAGCTTGCCAGGGGGGAGCAATGAGCAGTTCTTC. The chain couples TRBV5-1 to TRBJ2-1; D possibly corresponds to TRBD1 (7 bases). From germline, CDR1 is SGHRS and CDR2 YFSETQ. The CDR3 totals 14 residues. Trimming pared 1 base from V and 6 bases from J, leaving 11 bases between.

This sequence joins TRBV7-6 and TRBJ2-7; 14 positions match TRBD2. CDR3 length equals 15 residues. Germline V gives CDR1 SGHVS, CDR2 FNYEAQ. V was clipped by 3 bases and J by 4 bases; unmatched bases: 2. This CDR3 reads CASSFRTSGGYEQYF. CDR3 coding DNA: TGTGCCAGCAGCTTTAGGACTAGCGGGGGGTACGAGCAGTACTTC.

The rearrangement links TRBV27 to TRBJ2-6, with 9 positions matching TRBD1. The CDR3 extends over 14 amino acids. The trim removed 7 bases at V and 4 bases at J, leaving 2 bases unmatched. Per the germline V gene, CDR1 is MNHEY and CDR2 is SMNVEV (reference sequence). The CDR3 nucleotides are TGTGCCAGCAACAGGGGGCGAGGGGCCAACGTCCTGACTTTC. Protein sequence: CASNRGRGANVLTF.

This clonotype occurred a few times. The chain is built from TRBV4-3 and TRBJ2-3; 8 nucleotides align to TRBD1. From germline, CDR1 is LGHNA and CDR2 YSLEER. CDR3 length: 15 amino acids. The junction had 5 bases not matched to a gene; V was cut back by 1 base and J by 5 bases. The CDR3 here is CASSQVDRELDTQYF. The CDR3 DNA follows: TGCGCCAGCAGCCAAGTGGACAGGGAATTAGATACGCAGTATTTT.

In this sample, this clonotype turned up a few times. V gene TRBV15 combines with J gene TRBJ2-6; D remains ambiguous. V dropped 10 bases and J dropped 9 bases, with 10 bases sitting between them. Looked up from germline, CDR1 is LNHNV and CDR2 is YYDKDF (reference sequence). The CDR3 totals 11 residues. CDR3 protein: CASGENNVLTF. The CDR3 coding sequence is TGTGCCAGCGGCGAGAACAACGTCCTGACTTTC.

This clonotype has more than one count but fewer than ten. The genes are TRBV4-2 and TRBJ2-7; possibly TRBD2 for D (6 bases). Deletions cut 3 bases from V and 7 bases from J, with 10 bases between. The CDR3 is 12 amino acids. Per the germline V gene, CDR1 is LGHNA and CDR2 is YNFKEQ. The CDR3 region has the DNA TGTGCCAGCAGCCAGGGGGAGGAAGAGCAGTACTTC. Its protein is CASSQGEEEQYF.

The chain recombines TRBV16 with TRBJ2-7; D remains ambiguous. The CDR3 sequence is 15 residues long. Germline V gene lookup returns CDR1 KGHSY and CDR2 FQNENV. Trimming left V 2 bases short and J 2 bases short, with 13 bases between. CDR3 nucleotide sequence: TGTGCCAGCAGCCAAAACGGCTTACAGCCCTACGAGCAGTACTTC. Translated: CASSQNGLQPYEQYF. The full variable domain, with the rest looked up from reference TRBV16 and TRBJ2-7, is GEEVAQTPKHLVRGEGQKAKLYCAPIKGHSYVFWYQQVLKNEFKFLISFQNENVFDETGMPKERFSAKCLPNSPCSLEIQATKLEDSAVYFCASSQNGLQPYEQYFGPGTRLTVT.

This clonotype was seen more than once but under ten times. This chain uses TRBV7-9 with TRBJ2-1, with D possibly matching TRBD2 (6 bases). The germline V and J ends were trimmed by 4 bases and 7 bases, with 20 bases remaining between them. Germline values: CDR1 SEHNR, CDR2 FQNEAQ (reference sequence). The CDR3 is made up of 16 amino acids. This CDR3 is CASSSHGGGRPNEQFF. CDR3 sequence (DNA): TGTGCCAGCAGCTCACATGGAGGAGGGAGGCCGAATGAGCAGTTCTTC.

The CDR3 DNA is TGCAGCGTCTGGGGGGAAAGCACTGAAGCTTTCTTT. This encodes CSVWGESTEAFF. This chain connects TRBV29-1 to TRBJ1-1; D perhaps matches TRBD1 (5 bases). V lost 6 bases and J 4 bases, leaving 12 bases between the germline ends. The CDR3 runs 12 residues. CDR1 and CDR2 from the germline V gene are SQVTM and ANQGSEA.

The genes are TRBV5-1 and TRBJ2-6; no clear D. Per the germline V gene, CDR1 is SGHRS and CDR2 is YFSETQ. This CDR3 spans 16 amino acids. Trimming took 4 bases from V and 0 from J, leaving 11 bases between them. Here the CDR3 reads CASSSLTGSGANVLTF. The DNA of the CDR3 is TGCGCCAGCAGCAGCCTGACGGGCTCTGGGGCCAACGTCCTGACTTTC. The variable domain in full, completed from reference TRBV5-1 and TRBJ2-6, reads KAGVTQTPRYLIKTRGQQVTLSCSPISGHRSVSWYQQTPGQGLQFLFEYFSETQRNKGNFPGRFSGRQFSNSRSEMNVSTLELGDSALYLCASSSLTGSGANVLTFGAGSRLTVL.

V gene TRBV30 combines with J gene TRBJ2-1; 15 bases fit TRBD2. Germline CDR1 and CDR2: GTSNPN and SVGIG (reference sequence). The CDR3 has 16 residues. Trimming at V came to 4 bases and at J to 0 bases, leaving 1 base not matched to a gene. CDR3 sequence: CAWTGLAGGSYNEQFF. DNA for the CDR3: TGTGCCTGGACGGGACTAGCGGGGGGCTCCTACAATGAGCAGTTCTTC.

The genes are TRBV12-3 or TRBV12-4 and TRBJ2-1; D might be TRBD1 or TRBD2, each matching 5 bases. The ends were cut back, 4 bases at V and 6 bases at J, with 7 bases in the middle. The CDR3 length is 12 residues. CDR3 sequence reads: CASSSGSNEQFF. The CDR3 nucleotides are TGTGCCAGCAGTTCAGGGAGCAATGAGCAGTTCTTC.

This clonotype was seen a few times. This chain's CDR3 is CASSDGTGNTGELFF. In nucleotides, the CDR3 is TGTGCCAGCAGTGACGGGACAGGGAACACCGGGGAGCTGTTTTTT. The V gene is TRBV6-2 or TRBV6-3, the J gene TRBJ2-2, with 8 bases matching TRBD1. Germline values: CDR1 MNHEY, CDR2 SVGEGT. The ends lost 5 bases at V and 1 base at J; junction bases unmatched: 3. The CDR3 contains 15 residues.

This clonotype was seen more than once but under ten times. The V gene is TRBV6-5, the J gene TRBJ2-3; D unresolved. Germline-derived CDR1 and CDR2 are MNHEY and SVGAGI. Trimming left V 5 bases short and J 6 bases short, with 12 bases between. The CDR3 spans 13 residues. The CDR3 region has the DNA TGTGCCAGCAGTCTCCAGACGAGGGATACGCAGTATTTT. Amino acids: CASSLQTRDTQYF.

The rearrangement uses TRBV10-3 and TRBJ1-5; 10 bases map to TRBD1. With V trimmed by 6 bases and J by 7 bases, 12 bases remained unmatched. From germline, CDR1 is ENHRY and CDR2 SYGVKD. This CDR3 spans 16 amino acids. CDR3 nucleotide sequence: TGTGCCATCAGCCCAGGGGGGGACAGGGGAAAACAGCCCCAGCATTTT. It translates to CAISPGGDRGKQPQHF.

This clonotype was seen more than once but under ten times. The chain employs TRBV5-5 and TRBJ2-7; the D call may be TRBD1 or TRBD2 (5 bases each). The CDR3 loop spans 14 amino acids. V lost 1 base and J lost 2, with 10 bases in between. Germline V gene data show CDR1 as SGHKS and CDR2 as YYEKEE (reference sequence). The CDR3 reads CASSLLWGPYEQYF. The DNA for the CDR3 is TGTGCCAGCAGCTTGCTCTGGGGACCCTACGAGCAGTACTTC.

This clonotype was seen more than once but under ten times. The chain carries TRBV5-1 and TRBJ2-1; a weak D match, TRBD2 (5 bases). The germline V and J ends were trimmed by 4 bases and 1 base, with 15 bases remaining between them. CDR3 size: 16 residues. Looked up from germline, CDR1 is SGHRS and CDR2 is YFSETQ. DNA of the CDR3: TGCGCCAGCAGCCACCAGGAGGTTCCTTCCTACAATGAGCAGTTCTTC. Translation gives CASSHQEVPSYNEQFF.

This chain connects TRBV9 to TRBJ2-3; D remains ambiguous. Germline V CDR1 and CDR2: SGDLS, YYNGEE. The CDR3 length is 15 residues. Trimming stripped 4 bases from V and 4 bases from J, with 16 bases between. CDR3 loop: CASSTGPEVADTQYF. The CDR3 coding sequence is TGTGCCAGCAGCACGGGCCCAGAGGTTGCAGATACGCAGTATTTT.

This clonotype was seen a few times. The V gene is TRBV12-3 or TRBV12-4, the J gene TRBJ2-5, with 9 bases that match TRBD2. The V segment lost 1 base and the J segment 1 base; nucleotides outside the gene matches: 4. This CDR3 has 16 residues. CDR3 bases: TGTGCCAGCAGTTTAGGAGTAGCGGGGGCCCAAGAGACCCAGTACTTC. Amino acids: CASSLGVAGAQETQYF.

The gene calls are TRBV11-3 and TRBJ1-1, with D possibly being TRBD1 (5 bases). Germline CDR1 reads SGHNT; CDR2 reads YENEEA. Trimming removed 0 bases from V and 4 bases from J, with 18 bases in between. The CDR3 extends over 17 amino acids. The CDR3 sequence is CASSLDTMGGRGTEAFF. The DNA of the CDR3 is TGTGCCAGCAGCTTAGATACGATGGGGGGTAGGGGCACTGAAGCTTTCTTT. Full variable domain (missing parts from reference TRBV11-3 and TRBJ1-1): EAGVVQSPRYKIIEKKQPVAFWCNPISGHNTLYWYLQNLGQGPELLIRYENEEAVDDSQLPKDRFSAERLKGVDSTLKIQPAELGDSAVYLCASSLDTMGGRGTEAFFGQGTRLTVV.

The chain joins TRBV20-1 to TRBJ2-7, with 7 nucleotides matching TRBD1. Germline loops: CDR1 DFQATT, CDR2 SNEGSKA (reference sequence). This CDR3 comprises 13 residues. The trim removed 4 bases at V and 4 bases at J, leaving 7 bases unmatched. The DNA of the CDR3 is TGCAGTGCTACGGACAGGAGCCTGTACGAGCAGTACTTC. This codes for CSATDRSLYEQYF.

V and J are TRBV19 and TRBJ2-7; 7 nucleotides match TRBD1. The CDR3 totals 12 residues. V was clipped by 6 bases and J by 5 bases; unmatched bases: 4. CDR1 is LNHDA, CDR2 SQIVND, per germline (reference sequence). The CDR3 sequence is CASSSDRDEQYF. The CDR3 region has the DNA TGTGCCAGTAGCAGCGACAGGGACGAGCAGTACTTC.

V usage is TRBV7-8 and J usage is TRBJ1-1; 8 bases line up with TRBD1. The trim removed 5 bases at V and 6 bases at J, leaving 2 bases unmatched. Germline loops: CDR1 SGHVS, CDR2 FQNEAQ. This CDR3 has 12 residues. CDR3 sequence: CASSPGGPEAFF. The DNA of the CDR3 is TGTGCCAGCAGCCCAGGGGGCCCTGAAGCTTTCTTT.

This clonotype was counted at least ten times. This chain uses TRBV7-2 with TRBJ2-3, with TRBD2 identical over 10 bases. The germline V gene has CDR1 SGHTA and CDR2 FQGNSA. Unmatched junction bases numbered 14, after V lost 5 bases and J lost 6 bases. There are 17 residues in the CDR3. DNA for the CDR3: TGTGCCAGCAGCGAAATCATCCAGCGGGAGGGCATTGATACGCAGTATTTT. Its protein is CASSEIIQREGIDTQYF.